This TCR beta chain was obtained from a study of blood T cell repertoires in COVID-19. About the study: PBMCs, B-cell-depleted T cells, or T cells provided the cDNA or gDNA that made up the material.

Germline loops: CDR1 SQVTM, CDR2 ANQGSEA. V was pared by 7 bases and J by 8 bases, with 8 bases of the junction left unmatched. The CDR3 covers 13 residues. Data came from immunoSEQ multiplex PCR; TCRdb stores just in-frame clones and leaves some out. This table holds around 130,000 clones, more than 90% found once. The V and J genes are TRBV29-1 and TRBJ1-6, with 7 bases fitting TRBD1. Source material: peripheral blood. The receptor was derived from a man between 60 and 75 years old with COVID-19, enrolled during active disease. The DNA for the CDR3 is TGCAGCGCCCGAAGAACAGGGGATTCACCCCTCCACTTT. It is translated as CSARRTGDSPLHF.